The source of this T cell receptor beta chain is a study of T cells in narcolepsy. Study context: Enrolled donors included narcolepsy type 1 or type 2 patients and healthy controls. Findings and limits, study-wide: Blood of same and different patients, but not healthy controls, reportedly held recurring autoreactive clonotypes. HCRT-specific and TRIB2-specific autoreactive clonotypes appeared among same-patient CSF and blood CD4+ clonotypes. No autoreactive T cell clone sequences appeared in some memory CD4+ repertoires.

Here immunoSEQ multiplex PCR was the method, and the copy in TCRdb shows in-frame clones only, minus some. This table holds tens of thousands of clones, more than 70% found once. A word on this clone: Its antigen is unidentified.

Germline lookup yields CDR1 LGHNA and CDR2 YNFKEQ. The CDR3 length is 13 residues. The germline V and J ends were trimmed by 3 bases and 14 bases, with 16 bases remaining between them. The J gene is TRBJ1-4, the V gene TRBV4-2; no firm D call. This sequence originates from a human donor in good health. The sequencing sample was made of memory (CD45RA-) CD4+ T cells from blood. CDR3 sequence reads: CASSHEEVNGLFF. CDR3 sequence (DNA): TGTGCCAGCAGCCATGAGGAAGTGAATGGGCTGTTTTTT.